This entry features one T cell receptor beta chain sequence. This sample stems from a study of blood T cell repertoires in COVID-19. Germline CDR1 and CDR2: LNHDA and SQIVND (reference sequence). The CDR3 totals 17 residues. V shed 5 bases and J 6 bases; nucleotides not matched to a gene: 10. Repertoires were generated with immunoSEQ multiplex PCR, while TCRdb's copy carries only in-frame clones and drops some. Here the sample spans 110,000 to 150,000 clones, around 89% being singletons. The clonotype was recovered from a man between 60 and 70 years old with active or convalescent COVID-19. The chain uses TRBV19 and TRBJ2-3; TRBD2 matches 14 bases. The sequenced sample consisted of peripheral blood. CDR3 in amino acids: CASSGRGTSGGDDTQYF. In nucleotides, the CDR3 is TGTGCCAGTAGTGGCCGCGGGACTAGCGGGGGAGATGATACGCAGTATTTT.